Presented here are 28 T cell receptor beta chains from one specimen sequenced in a study of cytomegalovirus exposure and HLA in healthy donors (dated by TCRdb to 2017 to 2019). Libraries were constructed by the immunoSEQ multiplex PCR assay. For the multiplex PCR, a mixture combining 60 forward primers for TCR Vbeta segments and 13 reverse primers for TCR Jbeta segments was used. This is the immuneACCESS table as TCRdb keeps it, with only in-frame sequences that have V and J called. A part of the clones is gone; compared with another copy, unresolved V genes explain less than half, and the rest is unexplained. This sample lists around 100,000 clones; approximately 82% were detected once. The ten most abundant clones make up more than 3% of the sample. The sample consisted of PBMCs. All receptors derive from a female donor in good health and CMV-seropositive.

J is TRBJ2-7 and V is TRBV29-1; TRBD1 aligns across 8 bases. From germline, CDR1 is SQVTM and CDR2 ANQGSEA. The CDR3 has 13 residues. Germline trimming cut 6 bases from V and 7 bases from J; bases unmatched to any gene: 11. This CDR3 is CSVFLDRGGEQYF. CDR3 in DNA: TGCAGCGTCTTTCTTGACAGGGGTGGAGAGCAGTACTTC.

J is TRBJ1-2 and V is TRBV5-1; possibly TRBD1 for D (5 bases). V was trimmed by 0 bases and J by 6 bases, leaving 18 bases between them. The CDR3 sequence is 16 residues long. Germline lookup yields CDR1 SGHRS and CDR2 YFSETQ. The CDR3 sequence: CASSLGDSIRTDGYTF. The CDR3 DNA is TGCGCCAGCAGCTTGGGTGACAGCATAAGAACGGATGGCTACACCTTC.

CDR3 residues: CASWAQAYPYGYTF. Here the CDR3 DNA reads TGTGCCAGCTGGGCGCAGGCCTACCCCTATGGCTACACCTTC. The chain combines TRBV13 with TRBJ1-2, with D hard to call. This CDR3 contains 14 residues. V lost 8 bases and J lost 4, with 17 bases in between. The V gene's germline CDR1 is PRHDT and CDR2 FYEKMQ (reference sequence).

In nucleotides, the CDR3 is TGTGCCAGCAGTTTAAGTTTAAAGGGAGACACTGAAGCTTTCTTT. Amino acids: CASSLSLKGDTEAFF. The V gene is TRBV28, the J gene TRBJ1-1; no reliable D call. Trimming took off 2 bases at V and 3 bases at J, with 13 bases between the two ends. CDR3 length equals 15 residues. Germline loops: CDR1 MDHEN, CDR2 SYDVKM.

The chain joins TRBV28 to TRBJ2-5, with TRBD1 matching over 9 bases. The CDR3 is 16 residues long. With 5 bases clipped from V and 0 bases from J, the junction kept 7 bases outside the gene matches. CDR1 and CDR2 (germline): MDHEN, SYDVKM. The CDR3 spells CASSIPGQGYQETQYF. In nucleotides, the CDR3 is TGTGCCAGCAGTATACCGGGACAGGGATACCAAGAGACCCAGTACTTC.

The chain couples TRBV2 to TRBJ2-7, with 10 bases aligning to TRBD1. Per the germline V gene, CDR1 is SNHLY and CDR2 is FYNNEI. J gave up 3 bases and V 5 bases, and 10 bases lay outside the gene matches. The CDR3 is made up of 16 amino acids. Written as DNA, the CDR3 is TGTGCCAGCAGTCCTGACGGGGACAGGGGTGTCTACGAGCAGTACTTC. It is translated as CASSPDGDRGVYEQYF.

The chain combines TRBV6-5 with TRBJ2-2, with 12 positions matching TRBD2. The CDR3 is made up of 15 amino acids. Trimming cost V 6 bases and J 6 bases; bases outside gene matches: 5. The germline V gene encodes CDR1 MNHEY and CDR2 SVGAGI. The CDR3 region has the DNA TGTGCCAGCAGAGCTCTAGCGGGAGGGCCCGGGGAGCTGTTTTTT. Translation: CASRALAGGPGELFF.

The gene calls are TRBV4-1 and TRBJ1-6, with 7 nucleotides matching TRBD1. V dropped 0 bases and J dropped 9; count of bases not matched to a gene: 8. This CDR3 spans 16 amino acids. The germline CDR1 and CDR2 sequences are MGHRA and YSYEKL. The CDR3 sequence is CASSQEKGQGVSPLHF. CDR3 coding DNA: TGCGCCAGCAGCCAAGAGAAGGGGCAGGGGGTTTCACCCCTCCACTTT.

The rearrangement links TRBV2 to TRBJ1-2, with TRBD1 matching over 8 bases. V shed 4 bases and J 7 bases; nucleotides not matched to a gene: 11. Germline V CDR1 and CDR2: SNHLY, FYNNEI. The CDR3 totals 15 residues. The DNA of the CDR3 is TGTGCCAGCAGTGCCTCCGGGACAGGTAACGGTGGCTACACCTTC. This gives the protein CASSASGTGNGGYTF. Based on the CDR3 plus reference TRBV2 and TRBJ1-2, the full variable domain is EPEVTQTPSHQVTQMGQEVILRCVPISNHLYFYWYRQILGQKVEFLVSFYNNEISEKSEIFDDQFSVERPDGSNFTLKIRSTKLEDSAMYFCASSASGTGNGGYTFGSGTRLTVV.

A remark on this clone: The junction shows a germline mismatch at one end, possibly a read error. This chain joins TRBV5-1 and TRBJ1-2; tentative D call: TRBD1 (6 bases). The germline gives CDR1 SGHRS, CDR2 YFSETQ. The CDR3 length is 16 residues. CDR3 nucleotide sequence: TGCACCAGCAGATTTGAGGCCTCCGGGACAAGCTATGGCTACACCTTC. Its protein product is CTSRFEASGTSYGYTF.

Only one count was recorded for this clone. The rearrangement uses TRBV10-1 and TRBJ2-2, with a tentative D call TRBD2 (5 bases). CDR1 is WNHNN, CDR2 SYGVQD, per germline (reference sequence). The CDR3 loop spans 17 amino acids. Trimming pared 3 bases from V and 1 base from J, leaving 15 bases between. CDR3 sequence (DNA): TGCGCCAGCAGTGAAACGGCGGGCGTTATGAACACCGGGGAGCTGTTTTTT. Its protein product is CASSETAGVMNTGELFF.

This clone was counted a few times. The chain combines TRBV6-1 with TRBJ2-1; 7 bases are shared with TRBD1. With 8 bases clipped from V and 4 bases from J, the junction kept 5 bases outside the gene matches. The CDR3 has 13 amino acids. Germline values: CDR1 MNHNS, CDR2 SASEGT. In DNA, the CDR3 is TGTGCCAGCCAGGACAGGACTTACAATGAGCAGTTCTTC. Its protein product is CASQDRTYNEQFF.

V gene TRBV14 combines with J gene TRBJ1-2, with D perhaps TRBD1 (5 bases). V dropped 0 bases and J dropped 4 bases, with 6 bases sitting between them. Per the germline V gene, CDR1 is SGHDN and CDR2 is FVKESK. The CDR3 has 13 residues. CDR3 nucleotide sequence: TGTGCCAGCAGCCAAGACAGGGTCTATGGCTACACCTTC. As protein: CASSQDRVYGYTF.

The chain joins TRBV5-1 to TRBJ1-6; a weak D match, TRBD1 (6 bases). Germline lookup yields CDR1 SGHRS and CDR2 YFSETQ. With 4 bases removed from V and 8 bases from J, the gap between germline ends came to 19 bases. The CDR3 runs 16 residues. The CDR3 is CASSRLGHGIDSPLHF. In DNA, the CDR3 is TGCGCCAGCAGCCGGCTGGGACATGGGATAGATTCACCCCTCCACTTT.

This chain links TRBV5-4 with TRBJ1-2; 8 bases fit TRBD1. The CDR3 extends over 13 amino acids. The V and J ends lost 5 bases and 2 bases, in that order; junction bases with no gene match: 2. From germline, CDR1 is SGHNT and CDR2 YYREEE (reference sequence). CDR3 in amino acids: CASRRTGNYGYTF. The CDR3 DNA reads as TGTGCCAGCAGACGGACAGGGAACTATGGCTACACCTTC.

This sequence joins TRBV20-1 and TRBJ1-1, with unresolved D. The CDR3 covers 10 residues. Germline values: CDR1 DFQATT, CDR2 SNEGSKA (reference sequence). Trimming shortened V by 3 bases and J by 8 bases, and 7 bases separated the two germline ends. The CDR3 here is CSARGTEAFF. DNA of the CDR3: TGCAGTGCTAGGGGCACCGAAGCTTTCTTT.

The chain uses TRBV5-6 and TRBJ1-1; D remains unclear. Germline loops: CDR1 SGHDT, CDR2 YYEEEE. V was shortened by 3 bases and J by 1 base, with 7 bases between the two germline ends. CDR3 length: 13 residues. CDR3 bases: TGTGCCAGCAGCTCCCTCGGGAACACTGAAGCTTTCTTT. It translates to CASSSLGNTEAFF.

The chain couples TRBV7-9 to TRBJ2-7; D is undetermined. The CDR3 contains 13 residues. The germline CDR1 and CDR2 sequences are SEHNR and FQNEAQ (reference sequence). V was clipped by 2 bases and J by 3 bases, with 8 bases between them. DNA of the CDR3: TGTGCCAGCAGCTTACCTGCTAACTACGAGCAGTACTTC. Its translation: CASSLPANYEQYF. The entire variable domain, with the rest obtained from reference TRBV7-9 and TRBJ2-7, is as follows: DTGVSQNPRHKITKRGQNVTFRCDPISEHNRLYWYRQTLGQGPEFLTYFQNEAQLEKSRLLSDRFSAERPKGSFSTLEIQRTEQGDSAMYLCASSLPANYEQYFGPGTRLTVT.

J is TRBJ2-5 and V is TRBV6-5; D uncertain. Between the trimmed V and J ends, which lost 0 bases and 3 bases, there was a span of 8 bases. The CDR3 extends over 14 amino acids. In germline, CDR1 is MNHEY, CDR2 SVGAGI. CDR3: CASSYSVSKETQYF. The CDR3, as DNA: TGTGCCAGCAGTTACTCTGTCTCTAAAGAGACCCAGTACTTC.

The chain carries TRBV10-1 and TRBJ2-3, with 8 bases fitting TRBD2. After removal of 5 bases from V and 0 bases from J, the junction contained 4 bases not matched to a gene. This CDR3 region has 15 residues. Germline V gene data show CDR1 as WNHNN and CDR2 as SYGVQD (reference sequence). The DNA of the CDR3 is TGCGCCAGCAGTATGACTAGCGACAGCACAGATACGCAGTATTTT. Translating gives CASSMTSDSTDTQYF.

The chain couples TRBV7-6 to TRBJ2-5; perhaps TRBD2 as D (5 bases). The V gene lost 1 base and the J gene lost 3 bases, with 15 bases spanning the gap. This CDR3 contains 16 residues. Germline V gives CDR1 SGHVS, CDR2 FNYEAQ. The DNA for the CDR3 is TGTGCCAGCAGCTTAGGCGTGTCTAGCAGAAAAGAGACCCAGTACTTC. Its translation: CASSLGVSSRKETQYF.

This chain links TRBV28 with TRBJ2-2, with D maybe TRBD2 (6 bases). Trimming took 5 bases from V and 6 from J, leaving 13 bases between them. This CDR3 is 14 amino acids long. The germline CDR1 and CDR2 sequences are MDHEN and SYDVKM. This CDR3 is CASSEIGGPGELFF. Written as DNA, the CDR3 is TGTGCCAGCAGTGAAATCGGGGGACCCGGGGAGCTGTTTTTT.

V usage is TRBV7-9 and J usage is TRBJ1-2; 12 bases are shared with TRBD1. This CDR3 comprises 15 residues. Germline V CDR1 and CDR2: SEHNR, FQNEAQ (reference sequence). With 5 bases clipped from V and 6 bases from J, the junction kept 7 bases outside the gene matches. The DNA of the CDR3 is TGTGCCAGCAGCCCCTACGGGACAGGGGGCGATGGCTACACCTTC. Amino acid sequence: CASSPYGTGGDGYTF.

The chain joins TRBV4-2 to TRBJ1-2; D is possibly TRBD1 (6 bases). The CDR3 has 15 residues. The V gene's germline CDR1 is LGHNA and CDR2 YNFKEQ. V lost 0 bases, J lost 4 bases, and 12 bases lay in between. CDR3 coding DNA: TGTGCCAGCAGCCAAGATAACAGGGAACTCTATGGCTACACCTTC. It specifies CASSQDNRELYGYTF.

The J gene is TRBJ1-4, the V gene TRBV16; the D is unclear. Trimming cost V 2 bases and J 5 bases, with 6 bases left between them. The length of the CDR3 is 13 residues. Germline V lookup: CDR1 KGHSY, CDR2 FQNENV. The CDR3 loop reads CASSQRLNEKLFF. The CDR3, as DNA: TGTGCCAGCAGCCAACGGTTAAATGAAAAACTGTTTTTT. Variable domain in full (rest from reference TRBV16 and TRBJ1-4): GEEVAQTPKHLVRGEGQKAKLYCAPIKGHSYVFWYQQVLKNEFKFLISFQNENVFDETGMPKERFSAKCLPNSPCSLEIQATKLEDSAVYFCASSQRLNEKLFFGSGTQLSVL.

The chain is built from TRBV7-3 and TRBJ2-1; TRBD2 matches 11 bases. Per the germline V gene, CDR1 is SGHTA and CDR2 is FQGTGA. Losses at the gene ends were 4 bases for V and 6 bases for J; bases not matched to a gene: 8. The CDR3 has 16 amino acids. CDR3 nucleotide sequence: TGTGCCAGCAGCTCCATAGCGGGAGGGCTCGGCAATGAGCAGTTCTTC. As protein: CASSSIAGGLGNEQFF.

The V gene is TRBV9, the J gene TRBJ2-7; 10 bases agree with TRBD1. The V and J ends lost 3 bases and 5 bases, in that order; junction bases with no gene match: 5. Germline CDR1 reads SGDLS; CDR2 reads YYNGEE. The CDR3 is 14 residues long. For the CDR3, the DNA is TGTGCCAGCAGCGCTTGGACAGGGGGGAACGAGCAGTACTTC. Encoded protein: CASSAWTGGNEQYF.

The CDR3 loop is CASSRTDTYGYTF. CDR3 DNA sequence: TGTGCCAGCAGCCGGACAGACACTTATGGCTACACCTTC. J is TRBJ1-2 and V is TRBV7-9; a weak D match, TRBD1 (6 bases). Deletions cut 5 bases from V and 5 bases from J, with 12 bases between. This CDR3 has 13 amino acids. CDR1 and CDR2 (germline): SEHNR, FQNEAQ (reference sequence). The entire variable domain, with the rest obtained from reference TRBV7-9 and TRBJ1-2, is as follows: DTGVSQNPRHKITKRGQNVTFRCDPISEHNRLYWYRQTLGQGPEFLTYFQNEAQLEKSRLLSDRFSAERPKGSFSTLEIQRTEQGDSAMYLCASSRTDTYGYTFGSGTRLTVV.